This section outlines one T cell receptor beta chain sequence together with its context. Its antigen remains unidentified. One base away there is no much larger clone; base qualities are not given. This record belongs to a study of PD-L1 blockade in urothelial cancer (TCRdb year 2017). Context from the whole study: All patients started therapy around 2014 and received atezolizumab 1,200 mg intravenously every 3 weeks. Blood samples were analyzed 3 weeks after the start of treatment (second dose) and 6 weeks after the start of treatment. TCR sequencing covered pretreatment tumor samples and matched, serially collected peripheral blood taken before and after atezolizumab treatment. The study, an exploratory multi-omic analysis, examined somatic, immune and clinical correlates of response to PD-L1 blockade with atezolizumab in urothelial cancer. In the same patients, pretreatment tumors underwent whole exome sequencing and RNA sequencing in addition to TCR sequencing. Some 30 patients had pretreatment blood TCR-seq, some 24 had at least one posttreatment blood collection, and some 24 had tumor TCR-seq. Blood samples gave median yields of around 140,000 T cells and 82,636 unique TCRs, along with a median clonality of around 0.08. Twenty-five of 29 patients were identified as males with urothelial cancer of bladder origin, and a prior smoking history was reported by 18 of 29 patients. Durable clinical benefit meant progression-free survival longer than 6 months, and TCR features were also tested against progression-free and overall survival. Under 10 patients reached durable clinical benefit, while 20 patients did not. Patients had an ECOG performance status of 0 or 1 and had received between 0 and 3 prior chemotherapy regimens.

Synthetic TCR analog templates were spiked into each PCR so that absolute template abundance could be estimated from read counts. The immunoSEQ assay was used to amplify TCRbeta CDR3 regions from genomic DNA with bias-controlled V and J gene primers. Sequencing of rearranged TCRbeta segments was done at approximately 20X coverage. In the authors' own workflow: Clustering was used to correct sequencing errors, and CDR3s were annotated against IMGT to assign V, D and J genes. Out-of-frame and stop-codon sequences were excluded, and only productive TCRbeta rearrangements were used in downstream analyses. To compute clonality, Shannon entropy was normalized by the log of the number of unique productive sequences and then subtracted from one. Fisher's exact test with Benjamini-Hochberg correction, using a cutoff of adjusted p below 0.01, was how clones that differed between time points or between blood and tumor were identified. Entries here come from immuneACCESS through TCRdb and include only in-frame sequences with V and J called. Some clones fail to appear in such tables; in the studies checked, an unresolved V gene covers under half of the shortfall, and the cause of the remainder is unknown. The DNA was the basis for D and trimming; V, J and clone size are from that table. The sample contains 70,000 to 75,000 clones, 90% of them found a single time. The biggest ten clones account for around 4.8% of the sample.

The CDR3 runs 14 amino acids, cysteine and phenylalanine included. Only the CDR3 part of the read is kept: 42 bases, read in frame from the first base. V is pared back by 3 bases and J by 2 bases, with 9 bases lying between the germline termini. Sequences MDHEN (CDR1) and SYDVKM (CDR2) are obtained from the germline V gene. The investigation overall reported the following: Because of the small sample size (n ≈ 31) and the many exploratory analyses performed, the results are intended to be regarded as hypothesis-generating. A pretreatment peripheral blood TCR clonality below the median was linked to improved progression-free and overall survival. At 3 weeks after the start of treatment, tumor-associated TCR clones in peripheral blood had expanded more in patients with durable benefit (n ≈ 20, p = 0.022).

The time point label here, explained by the study, means: pretreatment peripheral blood. The cohort included about 29 patients with locally advanced or metastatic urothelial carcinoma who were treated at Memorial Sloan Kettering on a trial protocol. Peripheral blood mononuclear cells were collected pretreatment and during treatment, with between 1 and 8 total time points obtained per patient. The Qiagen DNeasy Blood extraction kit was used to purify genomic DNA from total PBMCs and tumor samples. PBMCs were collected pretreatment and during treatment, and were isolated and stored as previously described.

The receptor was isolated from a man aged 65-85 years with urothelial cancer. Source: PBMCs, taken around atezolizumab (anti-PD-L1) treatment. The chain links TRBV28 with TRBJ2-3; no confident D gene assignment can be made. The DNA reads TGTGCCAGCAGTTTGGGCAGGTCCACAGATACGCAGTATTTT. This translates into CASSLGRSTDTQYF.